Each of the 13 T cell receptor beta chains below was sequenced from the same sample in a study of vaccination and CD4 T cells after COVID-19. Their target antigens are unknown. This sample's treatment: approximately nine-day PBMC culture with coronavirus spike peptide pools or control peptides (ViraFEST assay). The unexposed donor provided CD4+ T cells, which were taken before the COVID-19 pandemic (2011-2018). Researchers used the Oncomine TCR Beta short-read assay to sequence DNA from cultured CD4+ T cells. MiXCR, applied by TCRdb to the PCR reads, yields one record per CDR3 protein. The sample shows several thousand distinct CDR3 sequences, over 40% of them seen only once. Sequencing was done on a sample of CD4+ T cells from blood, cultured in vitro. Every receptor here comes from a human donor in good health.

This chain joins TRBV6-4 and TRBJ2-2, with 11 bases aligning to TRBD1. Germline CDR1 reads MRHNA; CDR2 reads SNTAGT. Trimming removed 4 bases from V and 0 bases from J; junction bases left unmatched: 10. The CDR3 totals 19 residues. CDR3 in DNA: TGTGCCAGCAGTGCCACGGCGGGACAGGGGGTCGCGAACACCGGGGAGCTGTTTTTT. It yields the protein CASSATAGQGVANTGELFF.

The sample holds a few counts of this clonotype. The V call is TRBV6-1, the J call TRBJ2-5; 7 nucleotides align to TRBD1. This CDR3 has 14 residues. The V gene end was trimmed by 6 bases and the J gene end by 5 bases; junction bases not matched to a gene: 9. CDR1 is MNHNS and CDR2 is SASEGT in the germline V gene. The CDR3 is CASSAGGSVETQYF. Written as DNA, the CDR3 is TGTGCCAGCAGCGCAGGGGGTTCTGTCGAGACCCAGTACTTC.

CDR3 amino acids: CASRGGGIGGYTF. CDR3 in DNA: TGTGCCAGCAGGGGAGGAGGGATCGGGGGCTACACCTTC. The chain employs TRBV2 and TRBJ1-2; no reliable D call. Germline V gene data show CDR1 as SNHLY and CDR2 as FYNNEI. This CDR3 has 13 amino acids. The ends were cut back, 6 bases at V and 8 bases at J, with 16 bases in the middle.

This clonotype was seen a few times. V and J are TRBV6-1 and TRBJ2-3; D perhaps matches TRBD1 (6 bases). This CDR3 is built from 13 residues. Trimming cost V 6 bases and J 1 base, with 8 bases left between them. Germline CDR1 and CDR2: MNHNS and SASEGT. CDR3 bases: TGTGCCAGCAGGTGGACAGGCACAGATACGCAGTATTTT. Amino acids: CASRWTGTDTQYF.

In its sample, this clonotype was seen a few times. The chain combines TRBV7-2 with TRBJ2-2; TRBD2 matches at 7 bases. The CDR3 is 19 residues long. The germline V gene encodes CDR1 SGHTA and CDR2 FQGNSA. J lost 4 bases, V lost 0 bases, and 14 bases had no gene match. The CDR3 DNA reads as TGTGCCAGCAGCTTAGCGGTGGCTAGCGGCCGGCGGGGCACCGGGGAGCTGTTTTTT. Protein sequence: CASSLAVASGRRGTGELFF.

CDR3 DNA sequence: TGCAGTGTCGGACAGGGAAACTATGGCTACACCTTC. This translates into CSVGQGNYGYTF. The rearrangement links TRBV20-1 to TRBJ1-2; 8 positions match TRBD1. With 7 bases clipped from V and 2 bases from J, the junction kept 3 bases outside the gene matches. The CDR3 length is 12 residues. CDR1 and CDR2 from the germline V gene are DFQATT and SNEGSKA (reference sequence).

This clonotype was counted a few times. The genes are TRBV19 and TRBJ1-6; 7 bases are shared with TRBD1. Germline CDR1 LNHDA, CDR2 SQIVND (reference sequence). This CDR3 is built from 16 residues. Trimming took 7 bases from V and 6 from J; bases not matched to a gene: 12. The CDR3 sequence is CASNRPPGQSNSPLHF. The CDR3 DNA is TGTGCCAGTAACCGCCCCCCGGGACAGTCTAATTCACCCCTCCACTTT.

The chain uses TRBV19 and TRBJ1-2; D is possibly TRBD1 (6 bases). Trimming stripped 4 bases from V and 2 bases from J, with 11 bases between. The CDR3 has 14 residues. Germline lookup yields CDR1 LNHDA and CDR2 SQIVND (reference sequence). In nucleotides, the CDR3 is TGTGCCAGTAGTAGGAGGGGGGAAAACTATGGCTACACCTTC. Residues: CASSRRGENYGYTF.

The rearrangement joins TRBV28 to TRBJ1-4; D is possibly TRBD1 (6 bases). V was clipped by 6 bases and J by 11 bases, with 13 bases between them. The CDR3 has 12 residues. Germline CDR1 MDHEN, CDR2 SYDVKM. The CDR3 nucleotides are TGTGCCAGCAGGCGGGACACGTCTAAACTGTTTTTT. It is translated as CASRRDTSKLFF.

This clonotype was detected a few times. For the CDR3, the DNA is TGTGCCAGCAGCTTGACTCAGGGCAATGAAGCTTTCTTT. Its translation is CASSLTQGNEAFF. The chain uses TRBV5-6 and TRBJ1-1; tentative D call: TRBD1 (5 bases). There are 13 residues in the CDR3. The germline V and J ends were trimmed by 1 base and 7 bases, with 11 bases remaining between them. From germline, CDR1 is SGHDT and CDR2 YYEEEE.

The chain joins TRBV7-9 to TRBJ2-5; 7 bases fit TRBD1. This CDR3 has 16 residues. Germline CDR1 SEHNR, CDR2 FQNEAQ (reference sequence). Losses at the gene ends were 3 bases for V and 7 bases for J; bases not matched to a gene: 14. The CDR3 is CASSFAPGQPKGTQYF. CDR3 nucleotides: TGTGCCAGCAGCTTCGCGCCGGGACAGCCCAAGGGGACCCAGTACTTC. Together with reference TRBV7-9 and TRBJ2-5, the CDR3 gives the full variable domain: DTGVSQNPRHKITKRGQNVTFRCDPISEHNRLYWYRQTLGQGPEFLTYFQNEAQLEKSRLLSDRFSAERPKGSFSTLEIQRTEQGDSAMYLCASSFAPGQPKGTQYFGPGTRLLVL.

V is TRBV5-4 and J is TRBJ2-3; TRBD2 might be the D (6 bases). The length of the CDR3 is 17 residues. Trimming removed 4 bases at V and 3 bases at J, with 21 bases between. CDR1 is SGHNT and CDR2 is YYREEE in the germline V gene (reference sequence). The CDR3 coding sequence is TGTGCCAGCAGCCCCCGTTTGGGGGGAGAGGAGACAGATACGCAGTATTTT. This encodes CASSPRLGGEETDTQYF.

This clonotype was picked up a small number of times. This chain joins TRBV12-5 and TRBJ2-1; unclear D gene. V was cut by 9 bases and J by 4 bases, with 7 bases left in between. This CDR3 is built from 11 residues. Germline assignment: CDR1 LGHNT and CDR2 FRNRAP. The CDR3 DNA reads TGTGCTAGCGAAAGATACAATGAGCAGTTCTTC. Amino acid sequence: CASERYNEQFF.